The sequence of this TCR beta chain was determined in a study of CXCR3-negative and CXCR3-positive naive CD8 T cells (dated by TCRdb to the late 2010s). Concerning the study at large: About 150 million TRB reads were obtained in total, roughly 1.5 +/- 0.3 million reads per library. Data from ten or so donors, pooled across two independent experiments, went into the diversity and physicochemical repertoire analyses. For the TRBV-TRBJ cluster analysis, the naive subsets came from 5 or 6 donors, while the memory cells came from 3 donors. The paper's findings and limits, for the study overall: Naive CXCR3-negative and CXCR3-positive cells from the same donor showed similar TRBV-TRBJ usage, whereas memory cells showed distinct patterns. CXCR3 expression partially decreased after cryopreservation, so most assays used freshly isolated PBMCs. Because surface CD5, which is linked to self-reactivity in mice, was comparable between the naive subsets, TCR interaction strength was also inferred from the physicochemical properties of TRB CDR3s. TRB CDR3s from CXCR3-positive naive cells showed higher hydrophobicity (lower Kidera factor 4), lower energy, and higher strength and volume indices than CXCR3-negative naive cells. Repertoire diversity was comparably high in both naive subsets but much lower in memory CD8+ T cells.

About this clonotype itself: No cognate antigen has been identified for it.

Sequenced on a NextSeq 550. The Human TCR Profiling Kit (MiLaboratory) was used to make UMI-labeled 5' RACE TRB cDNA libraries. The full amount of extracted RNA was used for cDNA synthesis, and the full amount of resulting cDNA was used for PCR amplification. Libraries were prepared in parallel with an identical number of PCR cycles. In the paper's pipeline: MIGEC and MiXCR extracted about 48,000 +/- 9,800 unique UMI-labeled TRB cDNA molecules per library, requiring at least two reads per UMI. On average, each library contained approximately 40,000 +/- 10,000 functional in-frame TRB CDR3 nucleotide clonotypes without stop codons. After downsampling to 5000 UMI-labeled TRB molecules per sample, diversity metrics such as normalized Shannon-Wiener and Chao1 were calculated in VDJtools. For the central five CDR3 residues, VDJtools calculated physicochemical properties weighted by clonotype size, namely interaction energy, strength, volume and Kidera factor 4. Each entry corresponds to one CDR3 protein sequence from reads that TCRdb reprocessed, and DNA is not given. The V and J calls and clone size come from TCRdb's table, not from the authors' own analysis. The table for this sample shows about 66,000 distinct CDR3 sequences. More than 4% of the sample is in the top ten clones.

For every CD8+ T cell subset, 300,000 cells were flow-sorted straight into RLT lysis buffer, and each subset was sorted in triplicate. To keep memory contaminants out, a stringent definition of naive CD8+ T cells was applied: CD45RO-CCR7+CD27+CD95-. Peripheral blood mononuclear cells were isolated from buffy coats using standard density gradient centrifugation. Naive CXCR3-negative and CXCR3-positive CD8+ T cells were flow-sorted using a FACSAria III. An RNeasy Mini Kit was used to extract total RNA from the sorted cells. In the germline V gene (reference sequence), CDR1 corresponds to MNHEY and CDR2 to SMNVEV. The CDR3 runs 15 amino acids, cysteine and phenylalanine included. No DNA has been recorded.

The sample was naive CXCR3- CD8+ T cells from blood. The cell subset or site label here, explained by the study, means: CD45RO-CCR7+CD27+CD95- naive CD8+ T cells lacking CXCR3 (TNR3-). The rearranged chain carries TRBV27 and TRBJ2-2; with no DNA, the TCRdb D assignment of TRBD1 cannot be verified. The sequence derives from a human donor in good health. Some clones in this sample may be carry-over from other donors' samples. CDR3 reads: CASSLWTGEAGELFF.